This TCR beta chain comes out of a study of T cell responses to AZD1222 COVID-19 vaccine. This clone came up many times. CDR1 is MNHEY and CDR2 is SVGEGT in the germline V gene. The J segment lost 7 bases and the V segment lost 6 bases, leaving 9 bases of the junction unmatched. The CDR3 sequence is 15 residues long. TCRdb's copy holds only in-frame clones and misses some; the assay was immunoSEQ multiplex PCR. The sample lists roughly 110,000 clones, approximately 90% occurring once. The input for sequencing was peripheral blood, taken on day 0 of AZD1222 vaccination. V is TRBV6-2 or TRBV6-3 and J is TRBJ1-5; 10 bases are a match to TRBD1. The sequence came from an adult in good health. The CDR3 region has the DNA TGTGCCAGCAGCTCCGGGACAGGGGAAATCCAGCCCCAGCATTTT. This sequence encodes CASSSGTGEIQPQHF.